The source of this T cell receptor beta chain is a study of blood T cell repertoires in COVID-19. Study details: PBMCs, B-cell-depleted T cells, or T cells were the source of the cDNA or gDNA that made up the material.

The authors' processing: Amplification of reference gene primers was used by the study to estimate nucleated cell counts. Assay used: immunoSEQ multiplex PCR; TCRdb lists only in-frame clones, some missing. V and J calls and clone size are as listed in that table; D and trimming were resolved from the DNA. The sample holds about 140,000 clones; about 81% are singletons and the top ten take 4%. V shed 6 bases, J shed 4 bases, and the junction held 8 bases outside the gene matches. The length of the CDR3 is 15 residues. CDR1 and CDR2 from the germline V gene are MDHEN and SYDVKM. The clonotype originates from a woman of 80 years or more with acute or convalescent COVID-19. V is TRBV28 and J is TRBJ2-2; 7 bases match TRBD1. The sample consisted of peripheral blood. CDR3 sequence (DNA): TGTGCCAGCAGCCTAGACAGGGCGCCCACCGGGGAGCTGTTTTTT. This gives the protein CASSLDRAPTGELFF.